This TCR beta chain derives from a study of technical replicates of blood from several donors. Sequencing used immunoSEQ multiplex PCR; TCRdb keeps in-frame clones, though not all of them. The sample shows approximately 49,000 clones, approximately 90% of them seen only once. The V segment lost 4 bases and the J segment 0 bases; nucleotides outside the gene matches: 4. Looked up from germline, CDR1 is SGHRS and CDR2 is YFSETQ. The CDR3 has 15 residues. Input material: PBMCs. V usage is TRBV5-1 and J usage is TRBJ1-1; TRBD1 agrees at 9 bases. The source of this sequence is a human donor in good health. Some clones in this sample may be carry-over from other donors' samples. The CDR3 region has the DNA TGCGCCAGCAGCGAGACAGGGGGACTGAACACTGAAGCTTTCTTT. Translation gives CASSETGGLNTEAFF.